These 27 T cell receptor beta chains were sequenced from one sample in a study of cytomegalovirus exposure and HLA in healthy donors. Assay used: immunoSEQ multiplex PCR; TCRdb lists only in-frame clones, some missing. The sample carries about 120,000 clones, 88% recorded once. The sequencing input was PBMCs. The receptors come from a woman in her late teens or twenties in good health and CMV-seropositive.

The rearrangement links TRBV7-9 to TRBJ2-5, with TRBD1 identical over 8 bases. CDR3 length equals 15 residues. Germline assignment: CDR1 SEHNR and CDR2 FQNEAQ (reference sequence). V lost 0 bases and J lost 4; bases outside the gene matches: 4. The CDR3 loop reads CASSLAIDRGETQYF. The CDR3 bases are TGTGCCAGCAGCTTAGCAATAGACAGGGGAGAGACCCAGTACTTC.

The chain carries TRBV10-1 and TRBJ1-3; perhaps TRBD1 as D (6 bases). Germline CDR1 is WNHNN and CDR2 is SYGVQD (reference sequence). The V and J ends lost 2 bases and 0 bases respectively, with 14 bases between them. The CDR3 loop spans 17 amino acids. Written as DNA, the CDR3 is TGCGCCAGCAGTGAGCCCGAACAGGGTTCCTCTGGAAACACCATATATTTT. Protein sequence: CASSEPEQGSSGNTIYF.

In DNA, the CDR3 is TGTGCCAGCAGCTACCTAGAGGGTCGGGGGGAGCTGTTTTTT. This encodes CASSYLEGRGELFF. V and J are TRBV7-9 and TRBJ2-2, with D tentatively TRBD2 (5 bases). The V gene lost 4 bases and the J gene lost 8 bases, with 14 bases spanning the gap. The germline V gene encodes CDR1 SEHNR and CDR2 FQNEAQ (reference sequence). The length of the CDR3 is 14 residues.

This rearrangement joins TRBV6-5 to TRBJ2-7; a possible D gene is TRBD1 (6 bases). CDR1 and CDR2 (germline): MNHEY, SVGAGI. This CDR3 spans 13 amino acids. With 8 bases removed from V and 5 bases from J, the gap between germline ends came to 16 bases. CDR3 sequence: CASALGQHNEQYF. The DNA for the CDR3 is TGTGCCAGCGCGCTTGGACAGCACAACGAGCAGTACTTC.

V and J are TRBV2 and TRBJ2-5; D remains ambiguous. This CDR3 has 14 amino acids. The germline CDR1 and CDR2 sequences are SNHLY and FYNNEI. With 1 base removed from V and 1 base from J, the gap between germline ends came to 7 bases. For the CDR3, the DNA is TGTGCCAGCAGTGAAGTGGCAGGCCAAGAGACCCAGTACTTC. This translates into CASSEVAGQETQYF.

This clone has only a few counts. The rearrangement joins TRBV30 to TRBJ1-1, with 8 nucleotides matching TRBD1. Germline V lookup: CDR1 GTSNPN, CDR2 SVGIG (reference sequence). V shed 3 bases, J shed 1 base, and the junction held 1 base outside the gene matches. The CDR3 runs to 13 residues. The CDR3 DNA sequence: TGTGCCTGGAGGGGGACAGGGAACACTGAAGCTTTCTTT. Its translation is CAWRGTGNTEAFF.

This chain connects TRBV30 to TRBJ1-4; 7 nucleotides line up with TRBD1. V shed 0 bases and J 2 bases; nucleotides not matched to a gene: 3. The CDR3 has 15 amino acids. Germline CDR1 reads GTSNPN; CDR2 reads SVGIG (reference sequence). CDR3 in amino acids: CAWSVKGGTNEKLFF. Here the CDR3 DNA reads TGTGCCTGGAGTGTAAAAGGGGGCACTAATGAAAAACTGTTTTTT. Complete variable domain (other parts from reference TRBV30 and TRBJ1-4): SQTIHQWPATLVQPVGSPLSLECTVEGTSNPNLYWYRQAAGRGLQLLFYSVGIGQISSEVPQNLSASRPQDRQFILSSKKLLLSDSGFYLCAWSVKGGTNEKLFFGSGTQLSVL.

The rearrangement joins TRBV5-1 to TRBJ1-2, with 8 bases lining up with TRBD1. CDR3 length: 15 amino acids. Germline CDR1 and CDR2: SGHRS and YFSETQ. V was clipped by 0 bases and J by 4 bases; unmatched bases: 5. As DNA, the CDR3 is TGCGCCAGCAGCTTGGCCGGGACAGGACCCTATGGCTACACCTTC. Encoded protein: CASSLAGTGPYGYTF.

The CDR3 loop reads CAWSVTDRDYTEAFF. The CDR3 bases are TGTGCCTGGAGTGTAACGGACAGGGATTACACTGAAGCTTTCTTT. The chain uses TRBV30 and TRBJ1-1; TRBD1 agrees at 8 bases. With 0 bases clipped from V and 3 bases from J, the junction kept 6 bases outside the gene matches. The V gene's germline CDR1 is GTSNPN and CDR2 SVGIG (reference sequence). The CDR3 covers 15 residues.

The chain links TRBV2 to TRBJ2-5, with TRBD2 matching 10 bases. The germline gives CDR1 SNHLY, CDR2 FYNNEI. This CDR3 spans 15 amino acids. Trimming took 8 bases from V and 7 from J; bases not matched to a gene: 13. Written as DNA, the CDR3 is TGTGCCAGCGGGAGTTCGGGACTAGCGAAGGGGACCCAGTACTTC. It specifies CASGSSGLAKGTQYF. The full variable domain, rest sourced from reference TRBV2 and TRBJ2-5, is EPEVTQTPSHQVTQMGQEVILRCVPISNHLYFYWYRQILGQKVEFLVSFYNNEISEKSEIFDDQFSVERPDGSNFTLKIRSTKLEDSAMYFCASGSSGLAKGTQYFGPGTRLLVL.

This chain joins TRBV19 and TRBJ1-2; 11 positions agree with TRBD1. Germline loops: CDR1 LNHDA, CDR2 SQIVND (reference sequence). This CDR3 comprises 17 residues. Losses at the gene ends were 4 bases for V and 4 bases for J; bases not matched to a gene: 11. In DNA, the CDR3 is TGTGCCAGTAGTACCCGGGACAGGGGGAATTGGGGCTATGGCTACACCTTC. Translating it yields CASSTRDRGNWGYGYTF.

The chain employs TRBV6-5 and TRBJ2-5; TRBD1 might be the D (5 bases). V was cut by 0 bases and J by 5 bases, with 10 bases left in between. The CDR3 has 14 residues. CDR1 and CDR2 (germline): MNHEY, SVGAGI. CDR3 bases: TGTGCCAGCAGTTACTCGCACAGACAGGAGACCCAGTACTTC. This translates into CASSYSHRQETQYF.

The CDR3 coding sequence is TGTGCCAGCAGCCAGCGGGAATGGGAGCAGTACTTC. Translated, it gives CASSQREWEQYF. V usage is TRBV7-9 and J usage is TRBJ2-7, with TRBD2 identical over 7 bases. V lost 5 bases, J lost 7 bases, and 5 bases stayed unmatched. This CDR3 region has 12 residues. Germline assignment: CDR1 SEHNR and CDR2 FQNEAQ (reference sequence).

The V and J genes are TRBV9 and TRBJ1-1; D possibly corresponds to TRBD1 (6 bases). Germline CDR1 is SGDLS and CDR2 is YYNGEE. V dropped 4 bases and J dropped 4 bases, with 11 bases sitting between them. The CDR3 has 13 amino acids. CDR3: CASSLGGGTEAFF. The CDR3 region has the DNA TGTGCCAGCAGCTTAGGGGGGGGCACTGAAGCTTTCTTT.

The CDR3: CASSLIGQDGGYTF. CDR3 nucleotides: TGTGCCAGCAGCTTGATCGGACAGGATGGGGGCTACACCTTC. The rearrangement joins TRBV5-4 to TRBJ1-2, with 7 bases lining up with TRBD1. The CDR3 covers 14 residues. CDR1 and CDR2 (germline): SGHNT, YYREEE (reference sequence). Germline trimming cut 1 base from V and 8 bases from J; bases unmatched to any gene: 8.

This chain links TRBV27 with TRBJ1-2, with TRBD1 identical over 7 bases. Germline CDR1 reads MNHEY; CDR2 reads SMNVEV (reference sequence). Unmatched junction bases numbered 2, after V lost 3 bases and J lost 4 bases. The CDR3 loop spans 13 amino acids. The CDR3 sequence: CASSFGQAYGYTF. The CDR3 DNA is TGTGCCAGCAGTTTCGGACAGGCCTATGGCTACACCTTC.

This clone was counted between two and nine times. The J gene is TRBJ2-1, the V gene TRBV2, with TRBD2 as a possible D gene (5 bases). The CDR3 has 13 residues. The V gene lost 8 bases and the J gene lost 9 bases, with 17 bases spanning the gap. CDR1 is SNHLY and CDR2 is FYNNEI in the germline V gene. Written as DNA, the CDR3 is TGTGCCAGCCGGAGAGTAGAACGGGGTGAGCAGTTCTTC. This sequence encodes CASRRVERGEQFF.

This chain joins TRBV9 and TRBJ1-6; 7 nucleotides align to TRBD1. This CDR3 is 15 amino acids long. The V gene's germline CDR1 is SGDLS and CDR2 YYNGEE. The V segment lost 0 bases and the J segment 6 bases; nucleotides outside the gene matches: 3. CDR3 sequence: CASSVDRGTNSPLHF. CDR3 in DNA: TGTGCCAGCAGCGTAGACAGGGGTACTAATTCACCCCTCCACTTT.

The chain is built from TRBV19 and TRBJ1-6, with D unresolved. CDR1 is LNHDA and CDR2 is SQIVND in the germline V gene (reference sequence). Between the trimmed V and J ends, which lost 4 bases and 9 bases, there was a span of 13 bases. The CDR3 is 14 residues long. CDR3 residues: CASSKDIYGSPLHF. The CDR3 coding sequence is TGTGCCAGTAGTAAAGACATTTACGGTTCACCCCTCCACTTT.

CDR3 in amino acids: CASSSDNEQFF. CDR3 in DNA: TGTGCCAGCAGTTCCGACAATGAGCAGTTCTTC. The chain recombines TRBV28 with TRBJ2-1; no reliable D call. Germline V gene sequence: CDR1 MDHEN, CDR2 SYDVKM. The CDR3 sequence is 11 residues long. Between the trimmed V and J ends, which lost 4 bases and 5 bases, there was a span of 3 bases.

V and J are TRBV11-2 and TRBJ1-4; 8 bases are a match to TRBD1. V shed 5 bases and J 7 bases; nucleotides not matched to a gene: 9. Germline-derived CDR1 and CDR2 are SGHAT and FQNNGV. The length of the CDR3 is 15 residues. CDR3 amino acids: CASSHMQGAGEKLFF. In DNA, the CDR3 is TGTGCCAGCAGCCACATGCAGGGGGCGGGTGAAAAACTGTTTTTT.

The rearrangement joins TRBV5-5 to TRBJ1-6; TRBD1 might be the D (5 bases). CDR1 SGHKS and CDR2 YYEKEE come from the germline V gene (reference sequence). Trimming took 0 bases from V and 6 from J, leaving 10 bases between them. The CDR3 has 15 residues. The CDR3 DNA sequence: TGTGCCAGCAGCTTGGAGACAGCGTCTAATTCACCCCTCCACTTT. Amino acid sequence: CASSLETASNSPLHF.

The CDR3 nucleotides are TGTGCCAGTACCGTTACGGGACAGGACTACGAGCAGTACTTC. As protein: CASTVTGQDYEQYF. This chain connects TRBV19 to TRBJ2-7; 8 bases align to TRBD1. CDR3 length: 14 amino acids. V trimming: 7 bases; J trimming: 3 bases; junction bases outside the gene matches: 8. CDR1 and CDR2 from the germline V gene are LNHDA and SQIVND (reference sequence).

This rearrangement joins TRBV6-1 to TRBJ1-5; D is perhaps TRBD1 (5 bases). V gave up 2 bases and J gave up 6 bases, with 26 bases separating them. Germline V gene sequence: CDR1 MNHNS, CDR2 SASEGT. The CDR3 extends over 19 amino acids. Written as DNA, the CDR3 is TGTGCCAGCAGTGAAAGGCCCCCCACAGGATGGGCTTGGGGTCAGCCCCAGCATTTT. Protein sequence: CASSERPPTGWAWGQPQHF.

This chain joins TRBV19 and TRBJ1-1; the match to TRBD1 covers 11 bases. CDR1 LNHDA and CDR2 SQIVND come from the germline V gene (reference sequence). Trimming cost V 4 bases and J 10 bases; bases outside gene matches: 17. CDR3 length: 17 residues. CDR3 residues: CASSTTALSLGQGVAFF. As DNA, the CDR3 is TGTGCCAGTAGTACCACCGCCCTCTCCCTGGGACAGGGGGTAGCTTTCTTT. Full variable domain (rest looked up from reference TRBV19 and TRBJ1-1): DGGITQSPKYLFRKEGQNVTLSCEQNLNHDAMYWYRQDPGQGLRLIYYSQIVNDFQKGDIAEGYSVSREKKESFPLTVTSAQKNPTAFYLCASSTTALSLGQGVAFFGQGTRLTVV.

The rearrangement uses TRBV7-6 and TRBJ2-3; TRBD2 might be the D (6 bases). Looked up from germline, CDR1 is SGHVS and CDR2 is FNYEAQ. V lost 8 bases and J 4 bases, leaving 10 bases between the germline ends. This CDR3 has 12 residues. Here the CDR3 DNA reads TGTGCCAGCGGGTGGGGGGCAGATACGCAGTATTTT. Protein sequence: CASGWGADTQYF.

The chain carries TRBV7-2 and TRBJ2-1, with a possible D match to TRBD1 (6 bases). The V gene lost 3 bases and the J gene lost 9 bases, with 9 bases spanning the gap. CDR3 length: 12 residues. CDR1 and CDR2 (germline): SGHTA, FQGNSA. The CDR3 DNA reads as TGTGCCAGCAGCTTTACAGGGACTGAGCAGTTCTTC. Residues: CASSFTGTEQFF. Full variable domain (missing parts from reference TRBV7-2 and TRBJ2-1): GAGVSQSPSNKVTEKGKDVELRCDPISGHTALYWYRQSLGQGLEFLIYFQGNSAPDKSGLPSDRFSAERTGGSVSTLTIQRTQQEDSAVYLCASSFTGTEQFFGPGTRLTVL.